A single sample gave rise to the 25 T cell receptor beta chains below, sequenced in a study of PD-1 blockade in classical Hodgkin lymphoma. The time point here: cycle 4 day 1 (C4D1), after six to seven weeks of nivolumab. All patients experienced relapse after autologous stem cell transplantation, and brentuximab vedotin exposure was variable. The authors purified CD4+ T cells from thawed PBMCs by magnetic negative selection. This table comes from immunoSEQ multiplex PCR, and its TCRdb copy is limited to in-frame clones, with some not included. The sample shows about 25,000 clones, around 86% of them seen only once. The input for sequencing was CD4+ T cells from blood, taken before the fourth cycle of nivolumab. Every receptor here comes from a human donor with classical Hodgkin lymphoma.

The chain carries TRBV5-1 and TRBJ2-3; tentatively, D is TRBD2 (6 bases). V shed 2 bases and J shed 6 bases, with 7 bases lying between them. Germline V gene data show CDR1 as SGHRS and CDR2 as YFSETQ. The length of the CDR3 is 12 residues. The DNA for the CDR3 is TGCGCCAGCAGCTTACTAGCCGATACGCAGTATTTT. Protein: CASSLLADTQYF.

The chain links TRBV13 to TRBJ1-5; D might be TRBD1 (6 bases). Per germline, CDR1 PRHDT and CDR2 FYEKMQ (reference sequence). The V and J ends lost 2 bases and 4 bases respectively, with 15 bases between them. CDR3 length: 16 amino acids. The CDR3 sequence: CASSLMGATGNQPQHF. The CDR3 DNA reads as TGTGCCAGCAGCTTAATGGGAGCTACAGGGAATCAGCCCCAGCATTTT.

The chain employs TRBV7-9 and TRBJ1-1; a weak D match, TRBD1 (6 bases). CDR1 and CDR2 (germline): SEHNR, FQNEAQ (reference sequence). The CDR3 spans 15 residues. The V end lost 3 bases, the J end lost 6 bases, and 17 bases lay between the germline ends. The CDR3 DNA follows: TGTGCCAGCAGCTTTTTAGGGGGGCTAGGGGCTGAAGCTTTCTTT. It is translated as CASSFLGGLGAEAFF. The full variable domain, its missing parts supplied by reference TRBV7-9 and TRBJ1-1, is DTGVSQNPRHKITKRGQNVTFRCDPISEHNRLYWYRQTLGQGPEFLTYFQNEAQLEKSRLLSDRFSAERPKGSFSTLEIQRTEQGDSAMYLCASSFLGGLGAEAFFGQGTRLTVV.

This chain joins TRBV7-2 and TRBJ1-2; D is undetermined. Germline CDR1 is SGHTA and CDR2 is FQGNSA. Trimming cost V 0 bases and J 4 bases, with 6 bases left between them. The CDR3 is 13 residues long. The CDR3 reads CASSLARSYGYTF. The CDR3 nucleotides are TGTGCCAGCAGCTTAGCGAGGAGCTATGGCTACACCTTC.

The chain recombines TRBV11-2 with TRBJ1-4; 8 nucleotides line up with TRBD1. CDR1 is SGHAT and CDR2 is FQNNGV in the germline V gene. The CDR3 covers 14 residues. Trimming at V came to 1 base and at J to 8 bases, leaving 3 bases not matched to a gene. The CDR3 region is CASSLAGGEEKLFF. The CDR3 nucleotides are TGTGCCAGCAGCTTAGCAGGGGGCGAAGAAAAACTGTTTTTT.

The rearrangement uses TRBV9 and TRBJ2-1; D unclear. Germline V lookup: CDR1 SGDLS, CDR2 YYNGEE. This CDR3 region has 14 residues. Trimming cost V 0 bases and J 5 bases, with 9 bases left between them. The CDR3 nucleotides are TGTGCCAGCAGCGTAGTGGGTAGAAACAATGAGCAGTTCTTC. This encodes CASSVVGRNNEQFF.

V gene TRBV2 combines with J gene TRBJ2-7, with a possible D match to TRBD1 (5 bases). The CDR3 consists of 14 residues. In germline, CDR1 is SNHLY, CDR2 FYNNEI. V was clipped by 4 bases and J by 0 bases, with 10 bases between them. The CDR3 DNA reads as TGTGCCAGCAGTGCGGACACCAACTCCTACGAGCAGTACTTC. Amino acid sequence: CASSADTNSYEQYF.

The chain uses TRBV7-2 and TRBJ1-6; no clear D gene. This CDR3 has 12 residues. Germline CDR1 and CDR2: SGHTA and FQGNSA. The V end was cut by 8 bases, the J end by 9 bases, with 11 bases between. CDR3 in amino acids: CASENRGSPLHF. CDR3 DNA sequence: TGTGCCAGCGAGAACCGGGGTTCACCCCTCCACTTT. Using reference TRBV7-2 and TRBJ1-6 for the parts outside the CDR3, the full variable domain is GAGVSQSPSNKVTEKGKDVELRCDPISGHTALYWYRQSLGQGLEFLIYFQGNSAPDKSGLPSDRFSAERTGGSVSTLTIQRTQQEDSAVYLCASENRGSPLHFGNGTRLTVT.

This chain joins TRBV4-2 and TRBJ2-3; 11 nucleotides line up with TRBD2. The V gene's germline CDR1 is LGHNA and CDR2 YNFKEQ. The CDR3 totals 17 residues. V was pared by 3 bases and J by 6 bases, with 11 bases of the junction left unmatched. DNA for the CDR3: TGTGCCAGCAGCCAGACTAGCGGGGCATACCGGGGCGATACGCAGTATTTT. Encoded protein: CASSQTSGAYRGDTQYF.

This chain joins TRBV5-3 and TRBJ1-1, with TRBD1 as a possible D gene (6 bases). TRBV5-3 is sorted into the ORF group, with uncertain function. The V gene lost 2 bases and the J gene lost 4 bases, with 18 bases spanning the gap. The CDR3 extends over 16 amino acids. CDR3: CARSLDRPPRSTEAFF. CDR3 sequence (DNA): TGTGCCAGAAGCTTAGACAGGCCCCCTCGGAGCACTGAAGCTTTCTTT.

The V gene is TRBV27, the J gene TRBJ2-2; D not resolved. Trimming left V 5 bases short and J 0 bases short, with 16 bases between. The CDR3 has 17 residues. Germline V gene sequence: CDR1 MNHEY, CDR2 SMNVEV (reference sequence). In nucleotides, the CDR3 is TGTGCCAGCAGTCTCTCGAGAGAAGCCTCGAACACCGGGGAGCTGTTTTTT. Protein sequence: CASSLSREASNTGELFF.

The chain joins TRBV2 to TRBJ2-1, with 7 bases matching TRBD1. CDR3 length equals 15 residues. Germline CDR1 SNHLY, CDR2 FYNNEI. V shed 6 bases, J shed 4 bases, and the junction held 9 bases outside the gene matches. The CDR3 sequence: CASRGDRVGYNEQFF. The CDR3 DNA sequence: TGTGCCAGCAGGGGAGACAGGGTCGGGTACAATGAGCAGTTCTTC.

The genes are TRBV5-4 and TRBJ2-7, with TRBD2 as a possible D gene (6 bases). The germline V gene has CDR1 SGHNT and CDR2 YYREEE (reference sequence). The CDR3 runs to 14 residues. Trimming removed 2 bases from V and 5 bases from J, with 14 bases in between. The CDR3: CASSFGGAGHEQYF. In DNA, the CDR3 is TGTGCCAGCAGCTTTGGAGGGGCGGGACACGAGCAGTACTTC.

This clone was observed a single time. The chain has TRBV6-6 and TRBJ1-1, with D hard to call. The CDR3 consists of 13 residues. Trimming left V 2 bases short and J 1 base short, with 5 bases between. Germline CDR1 and CDR2: MNHNY and SVGAGI (reference sequence). The CDR3 DNA is TGTGCCAGCAGTTACGAAAGGAACACTGAAGCTTTCTTT. Its protein is CASSYERNTEAFF.

The V gene is TRBV5-5, the J gene TRBJ1-5; no firm D call. The CDR3 covers 16 residues. The V end lost 0 bases, the J end lost 3 bases, and 13 bases lay between the germline ends. Per the germline V gene, CDR1 is SGHKS and CDR2 is YYEKEE (reference sequence). The CDR3 DNA reads TGTGCCAGCAGCTTGGCGTGGGGATATAACAATCAGCCCCAGCATTTT. Its translation: CASSLAWGYNNQPQHF.

This clone was seen once. J is TRBJ1-5 and V is TRBV30; D gene ambiguous. CDR1 and CDR2 from the germline V gene are GTSNPN and SVGIG (reference sequence). CDR3 size: 12 residues. V lost 3 bases to trimming and J lost 4 bases, with 7 bases between them. The CDR3 protein is CAWSGGNQPQHF. CDR3 nucleotide sequence: TGTGCCTGGAGCGGAGGGAATCAGCCCCAGCATTTT. The variable domain in full, with the rest retrieved from reference TRBV30 and TRBJ1-5, is SQTIHQWPATLVQPVGSPLSLECTVEGTSNPNLYWYRQAAGRGLQLLFYSVGIGQISSEVPQNLSASRPQDRQFILSSKKLLLSDSGFYLCAWSGGNQPQHFGDGTRLSIL.

V and J are TRBV30 and TRBJ1-2, with TRBD1 matching over 10 bases. V shed 1 base and J 7 bases; nucleotides not matched to a gene: 6. Germline values: CDR1 GTSNPN, CDR2 SVGIG (reference sequence). This CDR3 region has 14 residues. The CDR3, as DNA: TGTGCCTGGAGTGCTTCCCGGGACAGGGGTGGCTACACCTTC. This sequence encodes CAWSASRDRGGYTF. The entire variable domain, with the rest obtained from reference TRBV30 and TRBJ1-2, is as follows: SQTIHQWPATLVQPVGSPLSLECTVEGTSNPNLYWYRQAAGRGLQLLFYSVGIGQISSEVPQNLSASRPQDRQFILSSKKLLLSDSGFYLCAWSASRDRGGYTFGSGTRLTVV.

This chain links TRBV27 with TRBJ1-3; D unresolved. Trimming took 7 bases from V and 0 from J, leaving 13 bases between them. CDR3 length: 15 residues. Germline lookup yields CDR1 MNHEY and CDR2 SMNVEV (reference sequence). CDR3 protein: CASISPRSSGNTIYF. CDR3 nucleotides: TGTGCCAGCATAAGCCCCCGTTCCTCTGGAAACACCATATATTTT.

This chain connects TRBV15 to TRBJ1-3; D unresolved. Germline V CDR1 and CDR2: LNHNV, YYDKDF (reference sequence). The germline V and J ends were trimmed by 3 bases and 4 bases, with 7 bases remaining between them. The CDR3 length is 13 residues. In DNA, the CDR3 is TGTGCCACCAGCAGGGAGGGAGGAAACACCATATATTTT. This codes for CATSREGGNTIYF.

The genes are TRBV9 and TRBJ1-4, with D uncertain. The CDR3 is made up of 14 amino acids. Trimming cost V 0 bases and J 0 bases, with 3 bases left between them. Germline CDR1 is SGDLS and CDR2 is YYNGEE. Here the CDR3 reads CASSVDATNEKLFF. DNA for the CDR3: TGTGCCAGCAGCGTAGACGCAACTAATGAAAAACTGTTTTTT.

The V and J genes are TRBV15 and TRBJ2-7; the match to TRBD1 covers 11 bases. With V trimmed by 3 bases and J by 5 bases, 6 bases remained unmatched. In germline, CDR1 is LNHNV, CDR2 YYDKDF (reference sequence). This CDR3 has 15 residues. The CDR3 DNA reads as TGTGCCACCAGCAGGGCCCGGGGACAGGGGGACGAGCAGTACTTC. This codes for CATSRARGQGDEQYF.

The gene calls are TRBV2 and TRBJ2-3; D is perhaps TRBD1 (5 bases). The CDR3 totals 15 residues. The germline gives CDR1 SNHLY, CDR2 FYNNEI. Trimming shortened V by 1 base and J by 0 bases, and 8 bases separated the two germline ends. This CDR3 is CASSEVQVSTDTQYF. The CDR3 DNA sequence: TGTGCCAGCAGTGAAGTACAGGTTAGCACAGATACGCAGTATTTT.

The gene calls are TRBV7-3 and TRBJ2-2, with D perhaps assigned TRBD1 or TRBD2 (5 bases each). This CDR3 region has 16 residues. Germline V gives CDR1 SGHTA, CDR2 FQGTGA. Between the trimmed V and J ends, which lost 2 bases and 4 bases, there was a span of 14 bases. This CDR3 reads CASSLWDVTSTGELFF. The DNA of the CDR3 is TGTGCCAGCAGCTTATGGGACGTCACGAGCACCGGGGAGCTGTTTTTT.

This clone showed up just a few times. The rearrangement links TRBV2 to TRBJ1-2; no reliable D call. The CDR3 sequence is 13 residues long. Germline CDR1 SNHLY, CDR2 FYNNEI. V lost 1 base and J lost 4, with 7 bases in between. The CDR3 is CASSEGYLYGYTF. CDR3 bases: TGTGCCAGCAGTGAAGGTTACCTCTATGGCTACACCTTC. Full variable domain (missing parts from reference TRBV2 and TRBJ1-2): EPEVTQTPSHQVTQMGQEVILRCVPISNHLYFYWYRQILGQKVEFLVSFYNNEISEKSEIFDDQFSVERPDGSNFTLKIRSTKLEDSAMYFCASSEGYLYGYTFGSGTRLTVV.

This chain joins TRBV12-5 and TRBJ1-2; D may be TRBD1 (5 bases). Germline V CDR1 and CDR2: LGHNT, FRNRAP. Trimming took 0 bases from V and 4 from J, leaving 12 bases between them. The CDR3 has 15 residues. The CDR3 spells CASGLVGAGIYGYTF. In DNA, the CDR3 is TGTGCTAGTGGTTTGGTAGGGGCAGGGATCTATGGCTACACCTTC.